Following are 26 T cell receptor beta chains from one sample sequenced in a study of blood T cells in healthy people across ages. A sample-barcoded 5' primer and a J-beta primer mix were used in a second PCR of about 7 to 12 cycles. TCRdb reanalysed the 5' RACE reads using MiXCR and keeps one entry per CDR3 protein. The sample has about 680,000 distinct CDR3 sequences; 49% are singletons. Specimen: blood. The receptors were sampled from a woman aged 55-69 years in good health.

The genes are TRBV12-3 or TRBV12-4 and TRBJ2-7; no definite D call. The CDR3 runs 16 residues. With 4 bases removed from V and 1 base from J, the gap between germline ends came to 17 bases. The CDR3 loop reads CASSWGTRTKSYEQYF. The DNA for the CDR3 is TGTGCCAGCAGTTGGGGAACAAGGACGAAATCCTACGAGCAGTACTTC.

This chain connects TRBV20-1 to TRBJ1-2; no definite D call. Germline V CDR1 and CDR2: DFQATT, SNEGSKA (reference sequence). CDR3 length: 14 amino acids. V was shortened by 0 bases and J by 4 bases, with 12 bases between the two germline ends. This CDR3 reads CSARDLKGLYGYTF. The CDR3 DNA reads TGCAGTGCTAGAGATCTTAAGGGCCTCTATGGCTACACCTTC.

CDR3 nucleotides: TGTGCCAGCAGCTTACACCCGGGACCGGGTTTCGAGCAGTACTTC. The encoded protein is CASSLHPGPGFEQYF. This sequence joins TRBV7-2 and TRBJ2-7, with D perhaps given as TRBD1 or TRBD2 (5 bases each). Trimming cost V 2 bases and J 6 bases, with 17 bases left between them. The CDR3 spans 15 residues. CDR1 and CDR2 (germline): SGHTA, FQGNSA.

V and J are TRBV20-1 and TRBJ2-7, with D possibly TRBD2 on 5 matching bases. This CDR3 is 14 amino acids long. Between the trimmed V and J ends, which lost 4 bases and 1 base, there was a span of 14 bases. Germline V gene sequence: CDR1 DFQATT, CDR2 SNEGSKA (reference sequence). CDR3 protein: CSAIRELASYEQYF. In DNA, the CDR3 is TGCAGTGCTATAAGGGAGCTAGCTTCCTACGAGCAGTACTTC.

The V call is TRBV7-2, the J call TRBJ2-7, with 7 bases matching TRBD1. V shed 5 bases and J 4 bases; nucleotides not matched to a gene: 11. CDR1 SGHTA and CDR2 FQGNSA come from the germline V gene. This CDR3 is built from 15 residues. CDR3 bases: TGTGCCAGCAGCCCTCCGACAGGGATACCATACGAGCAGTACTTC. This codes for CASSPPTGIPYEQYF.

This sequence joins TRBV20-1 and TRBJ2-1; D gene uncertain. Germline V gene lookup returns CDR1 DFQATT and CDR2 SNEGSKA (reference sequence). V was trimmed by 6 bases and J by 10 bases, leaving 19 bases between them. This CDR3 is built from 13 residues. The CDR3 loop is CSAPRGEVYEQFF. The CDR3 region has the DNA TGCAGTGCCCCCCGTGGAGAGGTCTACGAGCAGTTCTTC.

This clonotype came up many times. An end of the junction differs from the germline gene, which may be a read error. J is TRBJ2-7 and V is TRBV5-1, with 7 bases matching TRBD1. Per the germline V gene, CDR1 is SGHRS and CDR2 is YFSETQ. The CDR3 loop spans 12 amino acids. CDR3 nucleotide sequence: TGTGCCAGCAGTCTGGACAGGAACGAGCAGTACTTC. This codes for CASSLDRNEQYF. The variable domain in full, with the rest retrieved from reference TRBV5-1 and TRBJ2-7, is KAGVTQTPRYLIKTRGQQVTLSCSPISGHRSVSWYQQTPGQGLQFLFEYFSETQRNKGNFPGRFSGRQFSNSRSEMNVSTLELGDSALYLCASSLDRNEQYFGPGTRLTVT.

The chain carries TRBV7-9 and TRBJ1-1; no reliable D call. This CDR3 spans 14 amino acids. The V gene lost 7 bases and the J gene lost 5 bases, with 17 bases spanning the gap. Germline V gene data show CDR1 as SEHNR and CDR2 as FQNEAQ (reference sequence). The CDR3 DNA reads TGTGCCAGCACCCTCGGCCAAGGTCGGACTGAAGCTTTCTTT. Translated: CASTLGQGRTEAFF.

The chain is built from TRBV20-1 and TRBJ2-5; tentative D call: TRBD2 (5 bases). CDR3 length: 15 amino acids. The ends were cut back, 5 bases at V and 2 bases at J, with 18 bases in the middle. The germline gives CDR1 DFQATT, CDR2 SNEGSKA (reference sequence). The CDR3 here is CSAYEKRRLQETQYF. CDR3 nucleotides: TGCAGTGCTTATGAGAAGCGGCGCCTTCAAGAGACCCAGTACTTC.

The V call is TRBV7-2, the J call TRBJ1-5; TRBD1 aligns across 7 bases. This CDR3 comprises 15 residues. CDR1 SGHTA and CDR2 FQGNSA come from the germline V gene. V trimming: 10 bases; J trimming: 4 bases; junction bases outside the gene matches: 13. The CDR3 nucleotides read TGTGCCACGGGTCCTGAGGGCAGGGGGAATCAGCCCCAGCATTTT. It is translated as CATGPEGRGNQPQHF.

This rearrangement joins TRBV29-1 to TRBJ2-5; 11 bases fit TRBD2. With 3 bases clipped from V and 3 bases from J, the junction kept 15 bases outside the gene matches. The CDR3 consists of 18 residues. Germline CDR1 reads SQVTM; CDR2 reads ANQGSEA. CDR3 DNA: TGCAGCGTTGATGGGAGGGAAACTAGCGGGAGTCCGGAAGAGACCCAGTACTTC. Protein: CSVDGRETSGSPEETQYF.

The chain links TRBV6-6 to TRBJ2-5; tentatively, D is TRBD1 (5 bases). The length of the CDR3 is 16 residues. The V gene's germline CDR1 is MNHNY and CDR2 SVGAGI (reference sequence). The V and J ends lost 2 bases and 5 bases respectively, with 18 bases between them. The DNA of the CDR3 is TGTGCCAGCAGTTACCAGGATCCCAGGGCGGCGGAGACCCAGTACTTC. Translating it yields CASSYQDPRAAETQYF.

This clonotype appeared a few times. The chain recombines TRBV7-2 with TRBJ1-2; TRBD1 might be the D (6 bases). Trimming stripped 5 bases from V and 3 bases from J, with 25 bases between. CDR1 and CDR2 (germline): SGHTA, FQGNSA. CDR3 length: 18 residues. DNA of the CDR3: TGTGCCAGCAGCCAAACAGGGAGGGGGGCTACTGGGGACTATGGCTACACCTTC. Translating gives CASSQTGRGATGDYGYTF.

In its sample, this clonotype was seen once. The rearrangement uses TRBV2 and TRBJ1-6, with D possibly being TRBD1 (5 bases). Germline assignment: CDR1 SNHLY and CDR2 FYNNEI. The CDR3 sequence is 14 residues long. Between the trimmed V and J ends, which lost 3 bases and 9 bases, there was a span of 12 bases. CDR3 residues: CASSDGQGRSPLHF. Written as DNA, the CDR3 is TGTGCCAGCAGTGACGGGCAGGGTCGTTCACCCCTCCACTTT. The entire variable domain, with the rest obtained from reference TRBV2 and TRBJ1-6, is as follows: EPEVTQTPSHQVTQMGQEVILRCVPISNHLYFYWYRQILGQKVEFLVSFYNNEISEKSEIFDDQFSVERPDGSNFTLKIRSTKLEDSAMYFCASSDGQGRSPLHFGNGTRLTVT.

In DNA, the CDR3 is TGTGCCAGCAATCCGACTAGAGCTCTGGATACGCAGTATTTT. This gives the protein CASNPTRALDTQYF. The gene calls are TRBV28 and TRBJ2-3; D might be TRBD2 (6 bases). This CDR3 has 14 residues. V was trimmed by 7 bases and J by 6 bases, leaving 17 bases between them. CDR1 is MDHEN, CDR2 SYDVKM, per germline. The whole variable domain, remainder taken from reference TRBV28 and TRBJ2-3, is DVKVTQSSRYLVKRTGEKVFLECVQDMDHENMFWYRQDPGLGLRLIYFSYDVKMKEKGDIPEGYSVSREKKERFSLILESASTNQTSMYLCASNPTRALDTQYFGPGTRLTVL.

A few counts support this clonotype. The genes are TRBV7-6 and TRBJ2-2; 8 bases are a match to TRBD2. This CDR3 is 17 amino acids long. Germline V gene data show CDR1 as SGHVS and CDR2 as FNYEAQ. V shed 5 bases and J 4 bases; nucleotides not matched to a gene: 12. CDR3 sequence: CASSITPGTSGTGELFF. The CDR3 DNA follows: TGTGCCAGCAGCATAACTCCCGGGACTAGTGGCACCGGGGAGCTGTTTTTT.

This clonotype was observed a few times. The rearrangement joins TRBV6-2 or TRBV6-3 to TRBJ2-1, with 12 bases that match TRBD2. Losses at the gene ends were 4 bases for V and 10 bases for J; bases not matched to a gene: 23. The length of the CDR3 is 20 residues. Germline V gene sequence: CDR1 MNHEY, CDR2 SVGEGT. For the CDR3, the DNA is TGTGCCAGCAGTTCCCTATCGGAGGAAGCACTAGCGGGAGGTAGGCGCGAGCAGTTCTTC. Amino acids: CASSSLSEEALAGGRREQFF.

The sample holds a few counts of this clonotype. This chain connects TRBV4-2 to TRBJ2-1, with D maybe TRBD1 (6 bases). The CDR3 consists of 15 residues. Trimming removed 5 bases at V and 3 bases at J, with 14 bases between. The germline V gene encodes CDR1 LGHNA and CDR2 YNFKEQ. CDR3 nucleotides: TGTGCCAGCAGCTACGGGACAAACCTCTACAATGAGCAGTTCTTC. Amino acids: CASSYGTNLYNEQFF.

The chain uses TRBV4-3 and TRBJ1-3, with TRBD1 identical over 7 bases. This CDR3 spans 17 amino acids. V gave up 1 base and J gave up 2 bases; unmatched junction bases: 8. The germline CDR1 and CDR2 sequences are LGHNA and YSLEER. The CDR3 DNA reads TGCGCCAGCAGCCAAGGCAGGGGGACGATTACTGGAAACACCATATATTTT. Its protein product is CASSQGRGTITGNTIYF.

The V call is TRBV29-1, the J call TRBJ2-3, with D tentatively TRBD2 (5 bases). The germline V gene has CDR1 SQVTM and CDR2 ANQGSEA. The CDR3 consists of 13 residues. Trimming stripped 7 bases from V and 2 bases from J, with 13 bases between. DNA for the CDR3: TGCAGCGGGGATCGGGGTTTCACAGATACGCAGTATTTT. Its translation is CSGDRGFTDTQYF.

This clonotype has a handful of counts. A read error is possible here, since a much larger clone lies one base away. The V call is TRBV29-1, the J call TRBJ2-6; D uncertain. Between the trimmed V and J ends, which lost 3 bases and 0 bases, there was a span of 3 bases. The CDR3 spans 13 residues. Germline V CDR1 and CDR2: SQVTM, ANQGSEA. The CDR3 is CSVDRSGANVLTF. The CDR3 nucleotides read TGCAGCGTTGACCGCTCTGGGGCCAACGTCCTGACTTTC. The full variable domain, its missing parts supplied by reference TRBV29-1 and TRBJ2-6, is SAVISQKPSRDICQRGTSLTIQCQVDSQVTMMFWYRQQPGQSLTLIATANQGSEATYESGFVIDKFPISRPNLTFSTLTVSNMSPEDSSIYLCSVDRSGANVLTFGAGSRLTVL.

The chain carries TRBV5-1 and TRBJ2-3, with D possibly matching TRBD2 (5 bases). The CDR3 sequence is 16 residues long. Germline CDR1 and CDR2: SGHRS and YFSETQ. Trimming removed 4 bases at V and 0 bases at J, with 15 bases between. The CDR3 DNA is TGCGCCAGCAGCCCCGAGAAGCGGTCTAGCACAGATACGCAGTATTTT. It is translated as CASSPEKRSSTDTQYF.

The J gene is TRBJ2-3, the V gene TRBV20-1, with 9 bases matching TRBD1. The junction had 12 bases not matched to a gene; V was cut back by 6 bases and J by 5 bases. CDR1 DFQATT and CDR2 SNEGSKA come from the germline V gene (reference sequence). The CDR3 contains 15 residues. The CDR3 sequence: CSAPDRGVFGDTQYF. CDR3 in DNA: TGCAGTGCGCCGGACAGGGGTGTGTTTGGAGATACGCAGTATTTT.

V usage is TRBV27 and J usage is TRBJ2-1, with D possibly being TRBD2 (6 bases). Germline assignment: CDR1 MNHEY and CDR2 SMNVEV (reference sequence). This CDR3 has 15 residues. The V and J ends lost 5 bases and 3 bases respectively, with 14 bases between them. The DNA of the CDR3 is TGTGCCAGCAGTGCTGGCAGTAGCGGCTACAATGAGCAGTTCTTC. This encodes CASSAGSSGYNEQFF.

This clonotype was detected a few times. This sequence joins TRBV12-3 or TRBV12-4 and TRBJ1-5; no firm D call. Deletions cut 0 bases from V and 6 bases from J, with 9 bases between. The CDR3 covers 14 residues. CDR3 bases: TGTGCCAGCAGTTTAGCTAAAGGAATTCAGCCCCAGCATTTT. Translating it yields CASSLAKGIQPQHF.

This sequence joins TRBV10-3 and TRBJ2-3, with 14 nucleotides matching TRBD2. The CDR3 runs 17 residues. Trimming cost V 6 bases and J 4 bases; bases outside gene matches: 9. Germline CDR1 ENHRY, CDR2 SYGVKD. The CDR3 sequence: CAIRSAGLAGASDTQYF. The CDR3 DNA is TGTGCCATCAGATCGGCGGGACTAGCGGGAGCCTCAGATACGCAGTATTTT.